Listed here is a single T cell receptor beta chain. Its specific antigen is unknown. No base qualities exist here, and no much larger clone lies one base off it. The source of the sample is a study of blood T cell dynamics during melanoma immunotherapy (TCRdb year 2020). Looking at the study overall: The patients had metastatic melanoma and were given first-line pembrolizumab or nivolumab plus ipilimumab as standard of care in the United Kingdom. The training cohort was made up of consecutive patients, while a further independent group of patients from the same centre was pooled to form an external validation set. Peripheral T cell receptor repertoires of metastatic melanoma patients were profiled before and after one cycle of checkpoint inhibitor therapy to find early correlates of response.

Overall results and qualifications from the work: The relatively small sample size was acknowledged as something that could potentially limit how far the results can be generalized. From T0 to W3, the cfDNA rearrangement efficiency score rose in patients who achieved disease control but not in progressors, a change suggesting increased peripheral T cell turnover. The study was unable to establish whether the T cell clones driving the repertoire changes were melanoma-specific or instead reflected general immune activation.

Counted from cysteine to phenylalanine, this CDR3 has 11 amino acids. Solely the CDR3 DNA is kept, with 33 bases framed from the first base. A distance of 5 bases separates the germline ends of V and J, which lose 3 bases and 6 bases respectively. Per the germline V gene (reference sequence), DFQATT is the CDR1 and SNEGSKA is the CDR2. The intended sense of this specimen's time point label: week 3, after first cycle of checkpoint inhibitor. Blood was sampled before treatment (T0) and at week 3 (W3), after the first cycle of checkpoint blockade. Except for two patients with rapid clinical progression, response was assessed 12 weeks after the first infusion by RECIST 1.1; disease control meant complete response, partial response or stable disease. Patients with prior systemic cancer treatment, concomitant immunosuppressant therapy or synchronous other active malignancies were excluded. To track both circulating cells and T cell turnover, TCR beta was sequenced from bulk PBMC as well as from plasma cell-free DNA.

For every cfDNA sample, a fixed 40 ng of plasma cell-free DNA was loaded. TCR beta CDR3 sequences were amplified from genomic DNA with the immunoSEQ TCRb Assay kit following manufacturer instructions. The KAPA Library Quantification Kit for Illumina platforms was used to quantify the pooled libraries by qPCR. Pooled libraries were sequenced on an Illumina NextSeq 500, clustered at about 0.55-1.2 pM. The published analysis was carried out like this. Analysis of the TCR data relied on immunoSEQ ANALYZER and the R LymphoSeq package. A rearrangement efficiency score was calculated as productive divided by the sum of productive and non-productive CDR3 sequences. Clonality was measured with the Gini coefficient and diversity with the Renyi index at alpha=1, and both measures were compared pairwise between timepoints within each patient. Clonal relatedness, based on an edit distance of 3, and repertoire similarity, based on the Bhattacharyya coefficient, were both computed in LymphoSeq. To classify response, a linear discriminant analysis based on week-3 changes in clonality and diversity was built with the R MASS and caret packages. TCRdb took over this immuneACCESS table, retaining in-frame rearrangements with V and J assigned. Such tables are incomplete; in checked studies, under half of the missing clones stem from an unresolved V gene, and the remainder is unexplained. For V, J and clone size, that table is used; D and trimming come from the DNA. The sample includes about 1,000 clones, with around nine tenths observed a single time. 8% to 9.5% of the sample is taken by the ten largest.

The rearranged chain carries TRBV20-1 and TRBJ2-2; confidence is insufficient to name the D gene. The TCR sequence derives from a human donor with melanoma. The input for sequencing was cell-free DNA from blood, taken from a patient treated with checkpoint blockade. The sample's cell subset or site label, decoded: plasma cell-free DNA. This receptor carries the CDR3 CSARKSGELFF. The DNA is as follows: TGCAGTGCTAGGAAATCCGGGGAGCTGTTTTTT.